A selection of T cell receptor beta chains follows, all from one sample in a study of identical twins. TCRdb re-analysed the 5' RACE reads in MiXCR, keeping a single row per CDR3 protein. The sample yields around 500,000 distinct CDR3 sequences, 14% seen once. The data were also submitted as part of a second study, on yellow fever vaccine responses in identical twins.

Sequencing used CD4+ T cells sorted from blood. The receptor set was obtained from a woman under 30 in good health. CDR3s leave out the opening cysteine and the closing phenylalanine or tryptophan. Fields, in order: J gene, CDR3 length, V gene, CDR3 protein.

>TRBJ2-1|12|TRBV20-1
SAPDRGSYNEQF
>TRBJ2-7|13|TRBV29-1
SVSTWGRGAYEQY
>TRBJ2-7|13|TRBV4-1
ASSLPGAVKDEQY
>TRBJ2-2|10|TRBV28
ASSLRSGELF
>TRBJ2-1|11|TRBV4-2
ASSQELAGDPF
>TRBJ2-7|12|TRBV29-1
SVVRRGALYEQY
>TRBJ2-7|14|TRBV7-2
ASSFRSGGLRNEQY
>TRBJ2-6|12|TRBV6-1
ASSFNTGANVLT
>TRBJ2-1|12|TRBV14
ASSQVGSGKVTF
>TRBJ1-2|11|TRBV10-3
AICGQTNYGYT
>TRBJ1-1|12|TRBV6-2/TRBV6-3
ASSGQGEITEAF
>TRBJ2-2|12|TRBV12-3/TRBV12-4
ASTRAGAPGELF
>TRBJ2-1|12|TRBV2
ASILAGVGNEQF
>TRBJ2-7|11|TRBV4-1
ASSQMGMDEQY
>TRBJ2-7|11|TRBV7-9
ASSSYPTGEQY
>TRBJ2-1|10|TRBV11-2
ASSVSWLAKF
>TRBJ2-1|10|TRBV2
ASSGGGAAQF
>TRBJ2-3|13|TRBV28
ASATGQGRRDTQY